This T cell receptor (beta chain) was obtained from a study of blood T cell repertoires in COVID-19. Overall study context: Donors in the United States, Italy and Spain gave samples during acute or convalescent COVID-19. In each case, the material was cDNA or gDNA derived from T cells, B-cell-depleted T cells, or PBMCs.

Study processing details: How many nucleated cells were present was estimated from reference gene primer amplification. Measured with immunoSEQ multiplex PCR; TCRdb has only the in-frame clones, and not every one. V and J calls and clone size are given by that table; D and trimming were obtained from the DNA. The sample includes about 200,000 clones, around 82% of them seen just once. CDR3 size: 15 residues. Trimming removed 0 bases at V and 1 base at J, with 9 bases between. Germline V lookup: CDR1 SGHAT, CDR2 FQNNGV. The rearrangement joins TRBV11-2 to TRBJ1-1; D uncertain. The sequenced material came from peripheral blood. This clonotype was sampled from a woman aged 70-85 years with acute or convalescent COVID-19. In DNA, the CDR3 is TGTGCCAGCAGCTTAGAAGCGGGCGGGAACACTGAAGCTTTCTTT. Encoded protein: CASSLEAGGNTEAFF.